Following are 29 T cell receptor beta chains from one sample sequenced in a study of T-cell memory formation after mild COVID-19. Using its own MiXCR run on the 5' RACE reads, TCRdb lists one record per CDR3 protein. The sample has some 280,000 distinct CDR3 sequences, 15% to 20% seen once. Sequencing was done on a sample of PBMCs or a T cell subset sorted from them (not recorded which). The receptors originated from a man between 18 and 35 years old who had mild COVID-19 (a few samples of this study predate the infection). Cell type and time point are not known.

The CDR3 sequence: CSVEDSGAYNEQFF. The CDR3 DNA sequence: TGCAGCGTTGAAGATTCAGGGGCCTACAATGAGCAGTTCTTC. The chain has TRBV29-1 and TRBJ2-1; D is perhaps TRBD1 (6 bases). The CDR3 has 14 amino acids. Germline V gene data show CDR1 as SQVTM and CDR2 as ANQGSEA. The V gene lost 0 bases and the J gene lost 2 bases, with 8 bases spanning the gap.

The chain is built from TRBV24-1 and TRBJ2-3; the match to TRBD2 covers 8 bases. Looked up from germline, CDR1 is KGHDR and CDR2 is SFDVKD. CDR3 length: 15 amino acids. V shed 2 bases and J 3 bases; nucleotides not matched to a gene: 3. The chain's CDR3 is CATSDYGGGTDTQYF. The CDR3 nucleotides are TGTGCCACCAGTGATTACGGCGGGGGGACAGATACGCAGTATTTT.

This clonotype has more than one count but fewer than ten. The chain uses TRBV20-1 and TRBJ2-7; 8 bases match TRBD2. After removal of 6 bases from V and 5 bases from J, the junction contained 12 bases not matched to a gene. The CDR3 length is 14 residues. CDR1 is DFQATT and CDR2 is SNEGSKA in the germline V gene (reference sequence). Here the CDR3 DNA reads TGCAGTGCACCGGGGGGGCCGCGCCAAGACGAGCAGTACTTC. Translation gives CSAPGGPRQDEQYF.

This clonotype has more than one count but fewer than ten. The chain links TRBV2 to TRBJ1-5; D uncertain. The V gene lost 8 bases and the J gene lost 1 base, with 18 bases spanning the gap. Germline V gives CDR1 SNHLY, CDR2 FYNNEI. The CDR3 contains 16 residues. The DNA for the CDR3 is TGTGCCAGCGCCTCTCTCCCGCCTGGCAGCAATCAGCCCCAGCATTTT. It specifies CASASLPPGSNQPQHF. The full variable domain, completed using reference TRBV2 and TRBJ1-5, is EPEVTQTPSHQVTQMGQEVILRCVPISNHLYFYWYRQILGQKVEFLVSFYNNEISEKSEIFDDQFSVERPDGSNFTLKIRSTKLEDSAMYFCASASLPPGSNQPQHFGDGTRLSIL.

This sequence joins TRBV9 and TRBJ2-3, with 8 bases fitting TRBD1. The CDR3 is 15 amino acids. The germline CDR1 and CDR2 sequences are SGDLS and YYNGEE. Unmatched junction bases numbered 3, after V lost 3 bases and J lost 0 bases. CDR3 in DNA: TGTGCCAGCAGCGCTACAGGGGGAAGCACAGATACGCAGTATTTT. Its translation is CASSATGGSTDTQYF.

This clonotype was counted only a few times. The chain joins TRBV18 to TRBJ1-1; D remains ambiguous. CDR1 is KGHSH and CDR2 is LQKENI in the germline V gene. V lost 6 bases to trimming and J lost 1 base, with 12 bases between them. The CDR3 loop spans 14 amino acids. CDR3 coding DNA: TGTGCCAGCTCCCCTGGGCCGGGGAACACTGAAGCTTTCTTT. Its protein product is CASSPGPGNTEAFF.

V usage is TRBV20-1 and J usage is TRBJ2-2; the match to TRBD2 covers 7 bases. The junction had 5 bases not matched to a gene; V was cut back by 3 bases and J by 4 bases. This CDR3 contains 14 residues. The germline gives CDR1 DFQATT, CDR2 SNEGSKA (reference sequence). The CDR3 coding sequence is TGCAGTGCTAGGAGCGGGGACTCCACCGGGGAGCTGTTTTTT. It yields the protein CSARSGDSTGELFF.

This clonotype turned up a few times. The CDR3 region has the DNA TGTGCCAGCAGCTTGGCGGGGGGGGACGAGCAGTACTTC. The encoded protein is CASSLAGGDEQYF. The chain combines TRBV5-5 with TRBJ2-7; TRBD2 agrees at 8 bases. The junction had 1 base not matched to a gene; V was cut back by 0 bases and J by 5 bases. The CDR3 totals 13 residues. The germline gives CDR1 SGHKS, CDR2 YYEKEE (reference sequence).

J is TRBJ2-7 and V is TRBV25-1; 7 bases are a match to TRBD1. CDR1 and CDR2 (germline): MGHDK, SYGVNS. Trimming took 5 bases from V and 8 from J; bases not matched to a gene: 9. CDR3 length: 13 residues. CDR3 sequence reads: CASSWTGALKQYF. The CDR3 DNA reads TGTGCCAGCAGTTGGACAGGCGCTCTAAAGCAGTACTTC.

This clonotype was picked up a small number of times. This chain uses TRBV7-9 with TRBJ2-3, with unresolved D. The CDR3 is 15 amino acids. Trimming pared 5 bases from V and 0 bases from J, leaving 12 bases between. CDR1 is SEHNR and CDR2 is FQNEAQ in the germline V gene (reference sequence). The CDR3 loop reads CASSPGPISTDTQYF. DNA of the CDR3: TGTGCCAGCAGCCCTGGTCCCATCAGCACAGATACGCAGTATTTT.

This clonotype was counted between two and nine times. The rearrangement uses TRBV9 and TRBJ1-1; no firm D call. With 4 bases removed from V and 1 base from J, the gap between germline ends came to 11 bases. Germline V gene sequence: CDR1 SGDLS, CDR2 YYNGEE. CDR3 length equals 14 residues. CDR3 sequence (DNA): TGTGCCAGCAGCCCGACTTACAGGAACACTGAAGCTTTCTTT. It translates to CASSPTYRNTEAFF.

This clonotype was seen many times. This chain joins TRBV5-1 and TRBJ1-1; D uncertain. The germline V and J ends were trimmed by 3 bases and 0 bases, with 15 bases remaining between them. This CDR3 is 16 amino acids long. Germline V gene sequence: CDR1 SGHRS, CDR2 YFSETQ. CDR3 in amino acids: CASSSSFSRMNTEAFF. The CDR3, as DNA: TGCGCCAGCAGCTCCTCGTTTAGCCGGATGAACACTGAAGCTTTCTTT.

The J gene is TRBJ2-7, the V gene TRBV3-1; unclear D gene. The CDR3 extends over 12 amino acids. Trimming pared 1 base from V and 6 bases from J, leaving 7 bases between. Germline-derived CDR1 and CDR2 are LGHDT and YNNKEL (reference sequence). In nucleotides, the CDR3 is TGTGCCAGCAGCCAAGCTACCTCCGAGCAGTACTTC. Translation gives CASSQATSEQYF.

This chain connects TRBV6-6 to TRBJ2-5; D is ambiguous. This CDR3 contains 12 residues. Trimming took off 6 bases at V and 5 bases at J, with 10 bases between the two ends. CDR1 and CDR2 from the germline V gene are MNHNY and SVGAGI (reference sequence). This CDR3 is CASRTLVETQYF. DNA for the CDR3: TGTGCCAGCAGAACGCTCGTGGAGACCCAGTACTTC.

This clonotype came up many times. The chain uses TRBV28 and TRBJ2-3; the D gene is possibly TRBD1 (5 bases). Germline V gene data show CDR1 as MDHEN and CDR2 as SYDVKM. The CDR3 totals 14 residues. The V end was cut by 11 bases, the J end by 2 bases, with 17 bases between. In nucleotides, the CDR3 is TGTGCCGGTTCAAGGGGCTCATACACAGATACGCAGTATTTT. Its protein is CAGSRGSYTDTQYF.

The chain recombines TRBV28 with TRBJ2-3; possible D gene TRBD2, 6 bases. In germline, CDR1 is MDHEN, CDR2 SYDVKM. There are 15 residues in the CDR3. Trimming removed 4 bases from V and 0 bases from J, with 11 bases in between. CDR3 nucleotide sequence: TGTGCCAGCAGTTCAGGCCGGGGGAGCACAGATACGCAGTATTTT. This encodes CASSSGRGSTDTQYF.

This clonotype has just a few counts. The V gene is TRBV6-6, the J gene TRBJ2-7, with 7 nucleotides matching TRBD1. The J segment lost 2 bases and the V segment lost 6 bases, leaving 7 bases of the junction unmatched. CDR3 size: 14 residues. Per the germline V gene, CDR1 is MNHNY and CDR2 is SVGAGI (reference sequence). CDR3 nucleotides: TGTGCCAGCAGATCACAGGGGACGGCCTACGAGCAGTACGTC. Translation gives CASRSQGTAYEQYV.

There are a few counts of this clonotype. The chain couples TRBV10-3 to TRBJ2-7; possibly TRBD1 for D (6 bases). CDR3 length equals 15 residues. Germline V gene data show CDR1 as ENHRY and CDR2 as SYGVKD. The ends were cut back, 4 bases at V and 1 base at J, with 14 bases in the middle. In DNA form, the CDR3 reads TGTGCCATCAGTGGACGGACAGCGTCGTCCTACGAGCAGTACTTC. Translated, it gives CAISGRTASSYEQYF.

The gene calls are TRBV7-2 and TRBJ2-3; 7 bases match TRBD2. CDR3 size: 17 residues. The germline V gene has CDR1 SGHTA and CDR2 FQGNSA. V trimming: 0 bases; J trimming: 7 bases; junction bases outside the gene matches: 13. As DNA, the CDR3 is TGTGCCAGCAGCTTAGCCGGGACTGCCAACGGGGGGAATACGCAGTATTTT. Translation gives CASSLAGTANGGNTQYF.

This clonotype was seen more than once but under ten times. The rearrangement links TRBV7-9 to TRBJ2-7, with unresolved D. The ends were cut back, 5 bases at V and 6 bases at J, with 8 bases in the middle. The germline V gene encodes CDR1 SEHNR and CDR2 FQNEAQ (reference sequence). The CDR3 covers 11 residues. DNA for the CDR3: TGTGCCAGCAGCCCCTATATCGAGCAGTACTTC. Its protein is CASSPYIEQYF.

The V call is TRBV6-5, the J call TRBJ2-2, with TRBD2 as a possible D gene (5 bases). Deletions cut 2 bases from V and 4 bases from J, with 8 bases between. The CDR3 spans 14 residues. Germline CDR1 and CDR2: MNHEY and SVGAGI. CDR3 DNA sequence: TGTGCCAGCAGTTACGAGGGATTCACCGGGGAGCTGTTTTTT. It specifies CASSYEGFTGELFF.

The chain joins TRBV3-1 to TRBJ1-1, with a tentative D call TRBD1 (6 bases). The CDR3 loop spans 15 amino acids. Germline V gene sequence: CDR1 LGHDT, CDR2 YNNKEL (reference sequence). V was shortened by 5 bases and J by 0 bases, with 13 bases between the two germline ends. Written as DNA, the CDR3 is TGTGCCAGCAGCGGAACCAGGGGAGTGAACACTGAAGCTTTCTTT. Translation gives CASSGTRGVNTEAFF.

The CDR3 bases are TGTGCCAGCAGTTCTAGCGGGGTCGTTGGGAAGCAGTATTTT. Protein product: CASSSSGVVGKQYF. This rearrangement joins TRBV12-3 or TRBV12-4 to TRBJ2-3, with 9 bases identical to TRBD2. V shed 4 bases, J shed 11 bases, and the junction held 10 bases outside the gene matches. This CDR3 is 14 amino acids long.

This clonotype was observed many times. CDR3 sequence (DNA): TGCGCCAGCAGCGGACAGGGCCAAGAGACCCAGTACTTC. It specifies CASSGQGQETQYF. This rearrangement joins TRBV23-1 to TRBJ2-5; 8 bases match TRBD1. TRBV23-1 counts as an open reading frame of uncertain function. The CDR3 is 13 amino acids. V lost 6 bases, J lost 1 base, and 1 base stayed unmatched.

The CDR3 reads CASSAGLAAIHPLHF. CDR3 sequence (DNA): TGTGCCAGCAGCGCAGGGCTTGCCGCCATTCATCCCCTCCACTTT. The rearrangement joins TRBV9 to TRBJ1-6, with D maybe TRBD1 (5 bases). CDR1 SGDLS and CDR2 YYNGEE come from the germline V gene. The CDR3 totals 15 residues. Trimming took off 3 bases at V and 13 bases at J, with 20 bases between the two ends.

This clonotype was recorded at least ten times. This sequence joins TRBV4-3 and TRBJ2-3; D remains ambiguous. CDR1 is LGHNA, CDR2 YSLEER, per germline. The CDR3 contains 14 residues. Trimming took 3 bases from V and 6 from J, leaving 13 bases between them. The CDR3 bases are TGCGCCAGCAGCCACGAAGATCAGTGGGATACGCAGTATTTT. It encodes CASSHEDQWDTQYF.

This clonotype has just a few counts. CDR3: CSVEGGTGNEQYF. As DNA, the CDR3 is TGCAGCGTTGAGGGGGGGACAGGGAACGAGCAGTACTTC. The chain is built from TRBV29-1 and TRBJ2-7, with 9 bases lining up with TRBD1. V was clipped by 3 bases and J by 5 bases; unmatched bases: 5. Germline values: CDR1 SQVTM, CDR2 ANQGSEA. The CDR3 is made up of 13 amino acids.

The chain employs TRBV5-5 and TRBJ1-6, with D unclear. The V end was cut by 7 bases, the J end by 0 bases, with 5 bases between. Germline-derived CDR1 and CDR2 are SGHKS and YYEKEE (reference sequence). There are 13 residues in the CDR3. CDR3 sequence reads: CASASSYNSPLHF. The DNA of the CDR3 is TGTGCCAGCGCTTCCTCCTATAATTCACCCCTCCACTTT.

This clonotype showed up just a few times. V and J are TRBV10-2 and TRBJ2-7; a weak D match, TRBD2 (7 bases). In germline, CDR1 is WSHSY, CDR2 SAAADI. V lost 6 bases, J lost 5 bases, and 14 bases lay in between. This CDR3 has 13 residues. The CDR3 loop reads CASRLGGANEQYF. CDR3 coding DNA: TGCGCCAGCAGACTGGGGGGGGCTAACGAGCAGTACTTC.